This T cell receptor beta chain comes out of a study of blood T cells in healthy people across ages. Overall study results and limits: Investigators treated diversity estimates from one million T cells as underestimates.

With respect to this clonotype: What it binds is unknown. A much larger clone lies a single base off, so this may be a read error.

Together with a sample-barcoded 5' primer, a J-beta primer mix was included in a second PCR lasting roughly 6 to 12 cycles. TCRdb reanalysed the 5' RACE reads using MiXCR and keeps one entry per CDR3 protein. The sample includes fewer than 750,000 distinct CDR3 sequences, approximately 52% seen only once; the top ten take roughly 13%. Germline V CDR1 and CDR2: SQVTM, ANQGSEA. The CDR3 is 14 amino acids. V lost 5 bases, J lost 9 bases, and 20 bases lay in between. In terms of origin and age, donors were healthy Caucasian individuals from Russia aged about 6 to 90. The chain carries TRBV29-1 and TRBJ2-1, with D perhaps matching TRBD1 or TRBD2 (6 bases each). The receptor comes from a woman older than 75 in good health. The sample consisted of blood. The CDR3 DNA follows: TGCAGCGTTCTAGGGGGGCGGGATTCCGGTGAGCAGTTCTTC. It is translated as CSVLGGRDSGEQFF.